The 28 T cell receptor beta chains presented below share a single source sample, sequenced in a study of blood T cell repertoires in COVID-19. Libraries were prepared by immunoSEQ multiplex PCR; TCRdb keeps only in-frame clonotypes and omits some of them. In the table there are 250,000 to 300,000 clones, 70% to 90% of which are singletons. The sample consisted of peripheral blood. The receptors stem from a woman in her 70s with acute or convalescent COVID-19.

The CDR3 spells CASSWDYPTEQFF. DNA for the CDR3: TGTGCCAGCAGCTGGGACTACCCTACAGAGCAGTTCTTC. The chain joins TRBV11-2 to TRBJ2-1; 7 nucleotides line up with TRBD2. The V segment lost 4 bases and the J segment 10 bases; nucleotides outside the gene matches: 7. Germline CDR1 and CDR2: SGHAT and FQNNGV. CDR3 length: 13 residues.

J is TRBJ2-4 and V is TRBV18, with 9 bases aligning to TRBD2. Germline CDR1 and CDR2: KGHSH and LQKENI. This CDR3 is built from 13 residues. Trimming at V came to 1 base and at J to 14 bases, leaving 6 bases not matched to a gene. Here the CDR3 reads CASSPQASGEKYF. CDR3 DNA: TGTGCCAGCTCACCACAGGCTAGCGGGGAGAAGTACTTC.

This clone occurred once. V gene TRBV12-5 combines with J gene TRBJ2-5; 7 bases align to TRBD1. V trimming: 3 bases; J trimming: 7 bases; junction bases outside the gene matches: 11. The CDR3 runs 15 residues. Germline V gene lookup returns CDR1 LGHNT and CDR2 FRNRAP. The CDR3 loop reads CASGFAQGDTVTQYF. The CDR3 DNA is TGTGCTAGTGGTTTCGCGCAGGGGGACACAGTGACCCAGTACTTC.

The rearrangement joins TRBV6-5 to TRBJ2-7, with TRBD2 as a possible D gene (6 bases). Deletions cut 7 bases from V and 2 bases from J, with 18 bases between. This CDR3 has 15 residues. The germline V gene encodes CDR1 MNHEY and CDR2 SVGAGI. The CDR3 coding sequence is TGTGCCAGCACCCCGGGACTTTTGAAAGCCTACGAGCAGTACTTC. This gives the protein CASTPGLLKAYEQYF.

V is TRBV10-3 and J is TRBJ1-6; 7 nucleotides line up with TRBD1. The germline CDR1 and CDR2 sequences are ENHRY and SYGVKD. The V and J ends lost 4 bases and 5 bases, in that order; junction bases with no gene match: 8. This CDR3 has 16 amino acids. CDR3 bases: TGTGCCATCAGTGCTACAGGGGTGTCCGATAATTCACCCCTCCACTTT. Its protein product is CAISATGVSDNSPLHF.

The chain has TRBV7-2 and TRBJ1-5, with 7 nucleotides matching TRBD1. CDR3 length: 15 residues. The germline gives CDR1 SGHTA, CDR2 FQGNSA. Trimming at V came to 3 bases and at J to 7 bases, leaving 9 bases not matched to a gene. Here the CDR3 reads CASSLRMTGKQPQHF. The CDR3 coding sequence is TGTGCCAGCAGCTTGCGCATGACAGGGAAGCAGCCCCAGCATTTT.

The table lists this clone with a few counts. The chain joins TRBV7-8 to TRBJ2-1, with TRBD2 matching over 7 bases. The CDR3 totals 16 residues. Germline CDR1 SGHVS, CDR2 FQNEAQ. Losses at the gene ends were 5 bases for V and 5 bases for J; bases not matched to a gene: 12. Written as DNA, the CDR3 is TGTGCCAGCAGCGCCAGAAGGGCGGCGGGAGACAATGAGCAGTTCTTC. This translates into CASSARRAAGDNEQFF.

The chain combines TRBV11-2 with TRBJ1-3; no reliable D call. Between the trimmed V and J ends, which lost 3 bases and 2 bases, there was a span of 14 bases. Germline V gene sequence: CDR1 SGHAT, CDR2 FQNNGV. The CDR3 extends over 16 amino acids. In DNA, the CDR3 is TGTGCCAGCAGCTTCGAGGGCAGCTCAACTGGAAACACCATATATTTT. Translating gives CASSFEGSSTGNTIYF.

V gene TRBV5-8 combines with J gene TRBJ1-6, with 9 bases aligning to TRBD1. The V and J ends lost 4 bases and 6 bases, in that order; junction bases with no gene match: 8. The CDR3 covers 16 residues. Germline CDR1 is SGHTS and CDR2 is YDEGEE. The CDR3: CASSAYRGPLNSPLHF. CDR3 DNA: TGTGCCAGCAGCGCCTACAGGGGGCCGCTTAATTCACCCCTCCACTTT. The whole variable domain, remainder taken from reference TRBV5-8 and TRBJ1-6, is EAGVTQSPTHLIKTRGQQATLRCSPISGHTSVYWYQQALGLGLQFLLWYDEGEERNRGNFPPRFSGRQFPNYSSELNVNALELEDSALYLCASSAYRGPLNSPLHFGNGTRLTVT.

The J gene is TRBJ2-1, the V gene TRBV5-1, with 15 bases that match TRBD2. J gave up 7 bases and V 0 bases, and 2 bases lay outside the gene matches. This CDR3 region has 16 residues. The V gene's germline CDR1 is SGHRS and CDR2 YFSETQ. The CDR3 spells CASSLDGTSGGNEQFF. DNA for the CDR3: TGCGCCAGCAGCTTGGACGGGACTAGCGGGGGGAATGAGCAGTTCTTC. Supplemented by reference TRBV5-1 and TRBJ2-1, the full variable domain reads KAGVTQTPRYLIKTRGQQVTLSCSPISGHRSVSWYQQTPGQGLQFLFEYFSETQRNKGNFPGRFSGRQFSNSRSEMNVSTLELGDSALYLCASSLDGTSGGNEQFFGPGTRLTVL.

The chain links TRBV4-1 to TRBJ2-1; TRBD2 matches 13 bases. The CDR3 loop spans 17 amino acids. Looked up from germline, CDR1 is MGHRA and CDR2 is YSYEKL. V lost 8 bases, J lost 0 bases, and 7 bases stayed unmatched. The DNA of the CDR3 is TGCGCCAGCGGCCGACTAGCGGGGGGCCGCTCCTACAATGAGCAGTTCTTC. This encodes CASGRLAGGRSYNEQFF.

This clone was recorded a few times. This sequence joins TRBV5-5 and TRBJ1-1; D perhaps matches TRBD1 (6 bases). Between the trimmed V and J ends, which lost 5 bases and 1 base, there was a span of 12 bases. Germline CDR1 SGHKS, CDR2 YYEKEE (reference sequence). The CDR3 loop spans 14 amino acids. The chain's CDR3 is CASRVIQGNTEAFF. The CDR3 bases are TGTGCCAGCAGGGTGATACAGGGGAACACTGAAGCTTTCTTT. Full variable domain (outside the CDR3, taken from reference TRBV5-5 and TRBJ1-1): DAGVTQSPTHLIKTRGQQVTLRCSPISGHKSVSWYQQVLGQGPQFIFQYYEKEERGRGNFPDRFSARQFPNYSSELNVNALLLGDSALYLCASRVIQGNTEAFFGQGTRLTVV.

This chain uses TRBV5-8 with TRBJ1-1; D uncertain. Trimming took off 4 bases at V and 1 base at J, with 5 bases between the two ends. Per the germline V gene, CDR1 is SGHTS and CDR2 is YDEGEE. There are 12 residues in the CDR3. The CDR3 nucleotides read TGTGCCAGCAGCGGCTGGAACACTGAAGCTTTCTTT. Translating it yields CASSGWNTEAFF.

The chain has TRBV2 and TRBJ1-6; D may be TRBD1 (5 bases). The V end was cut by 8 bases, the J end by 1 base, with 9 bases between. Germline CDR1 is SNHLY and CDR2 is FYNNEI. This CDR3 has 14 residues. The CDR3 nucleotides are TGTGCCAGCGAGGGGAGGTCCTATAATTCACCCCTCCACTTT. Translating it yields CASEGRSYNSPLHF.

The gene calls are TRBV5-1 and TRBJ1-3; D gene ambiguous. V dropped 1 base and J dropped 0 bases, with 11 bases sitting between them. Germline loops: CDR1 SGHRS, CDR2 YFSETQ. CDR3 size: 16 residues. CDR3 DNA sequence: TGCGCCAGCAGCTTGTCGGAGAGCGGCTCTGGAAACACCATATATTTT. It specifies CASSLSESGSGNTIYF.

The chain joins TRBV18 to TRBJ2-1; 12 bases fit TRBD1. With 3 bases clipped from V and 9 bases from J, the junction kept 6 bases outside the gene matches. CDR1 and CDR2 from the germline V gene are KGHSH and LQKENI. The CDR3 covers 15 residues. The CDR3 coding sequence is TGTGCCAGCTCACCGAGGGACAGGGGGCTTGGTGAGCAGTTCTTC. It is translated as CASSPRDRGLGEQFF.

The CDR3 spells CASSPRQGIGYTF. The CDR3 DNA sequence: TGTGCCAGCAGTCCCCGACAGGGGATCGGCTACACCTTC. The chain uses TRBV27 and TRBJ1-2, with 8 bases aligning to TRBD1. The V gene end was trimmed by 5 bases and the J gene end by 8 bases; junction bases not matched to a gene: 7. Germline V lookup: CDR1 MNHEY, CDR2 SMNVEV (reference sequence). CDR3 length: 13 amino acids.

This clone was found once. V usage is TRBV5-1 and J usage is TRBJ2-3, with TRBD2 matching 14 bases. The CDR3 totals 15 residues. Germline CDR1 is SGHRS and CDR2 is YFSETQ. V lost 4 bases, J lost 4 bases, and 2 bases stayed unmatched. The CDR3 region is CASSQTSGGADTQYF. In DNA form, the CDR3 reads TGCGCCAGCAGCCAGACTAGCGGGGGGGCAGATACGCAGTATTTT.

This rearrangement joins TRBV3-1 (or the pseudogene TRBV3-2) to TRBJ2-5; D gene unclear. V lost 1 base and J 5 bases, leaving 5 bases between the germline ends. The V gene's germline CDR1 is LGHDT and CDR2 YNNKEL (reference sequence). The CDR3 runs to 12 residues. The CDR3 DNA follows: TGTGCCAGCAGCCAAGGCGTGGAGACCCAGTACTTC. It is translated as CASSQGVETQYF.

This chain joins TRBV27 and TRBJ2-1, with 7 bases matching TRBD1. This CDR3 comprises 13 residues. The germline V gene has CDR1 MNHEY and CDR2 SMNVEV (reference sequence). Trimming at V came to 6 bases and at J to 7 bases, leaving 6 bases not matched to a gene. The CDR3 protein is CASRETGLNEQFF. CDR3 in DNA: TGTGCCAGCAGGGAGACAGGGTTAAATGAGCAGTTCTTC.

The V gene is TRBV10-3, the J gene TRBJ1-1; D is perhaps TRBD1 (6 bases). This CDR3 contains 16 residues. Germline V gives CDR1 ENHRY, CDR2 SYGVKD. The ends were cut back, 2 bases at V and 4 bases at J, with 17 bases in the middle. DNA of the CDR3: TGTGCCATCAGTGAGAGGAAACAGGGTGGAGGCACTGAAGCTTTCTTT. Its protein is CAISERKQGGGTEAFF.

The CDR3 sequence: CASSSADTQYF. CDR3 coding DNA: TGTGCCAGCAGCTCTGCAGATACGCAGTATTTT. The rearrangement uses TRBV5-6 and TRBJ2-3; D is undetermined. The V end lost 3 bases, the J end lost 4 bases, and 3 bases lay between the germline ends. Germline assignment: CDR1 SGHDT and CDR2 YYEEEE. The CDR3 length is 11 residues.

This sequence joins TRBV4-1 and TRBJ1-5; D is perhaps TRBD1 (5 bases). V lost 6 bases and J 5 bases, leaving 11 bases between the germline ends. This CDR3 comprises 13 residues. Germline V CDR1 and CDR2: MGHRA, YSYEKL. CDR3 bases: TGCGCCAGCAGTCGACAGCCCTATCAGCCCCAGCATTTT. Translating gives CASSRQPYQPQHF.

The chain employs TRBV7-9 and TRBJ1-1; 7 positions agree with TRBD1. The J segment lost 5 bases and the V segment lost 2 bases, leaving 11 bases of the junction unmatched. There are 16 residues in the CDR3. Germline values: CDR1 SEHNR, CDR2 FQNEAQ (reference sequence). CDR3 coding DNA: TGTGCCAGCAGCTTAAGCCAGACAGGGTATTCGACTGAAGCTTTCTTT. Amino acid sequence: CASSLSQTGYSTEAFF.

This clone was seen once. This CDR3 reads CASSSTGRSYNEQFF. CDR3 in DNA: TGCGCCAGCAGCTCGACAGGGAGGTCCTACAATGAGCAGTTCTTC. The chain couples TRBV10-2 to TRBJ2-1; D possibly corresponds to TRBD1 (7 bases). Trimming stripped 6 bases from V and 1 base from J, with 13 bases between. This CDR3 contains 15 residues. The germline gives CDR1 WSHSY, CDR2 SAAADI.

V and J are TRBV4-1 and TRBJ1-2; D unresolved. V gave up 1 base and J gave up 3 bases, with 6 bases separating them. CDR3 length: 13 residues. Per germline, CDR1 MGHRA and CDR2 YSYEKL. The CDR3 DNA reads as TGCGCCAGCAGCCAAGTGACTTACTATGGCTACACCTTC. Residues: CASSQVTYYGYTF.

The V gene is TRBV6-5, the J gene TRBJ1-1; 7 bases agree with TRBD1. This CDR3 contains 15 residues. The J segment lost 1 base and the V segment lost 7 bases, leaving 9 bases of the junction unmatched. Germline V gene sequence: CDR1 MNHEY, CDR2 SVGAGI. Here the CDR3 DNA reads TGTGCCAGCACCCCGACAGGGACAGAGAACACTGAAGCTTTCTTT. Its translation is CASTPTGTENTEAFF.

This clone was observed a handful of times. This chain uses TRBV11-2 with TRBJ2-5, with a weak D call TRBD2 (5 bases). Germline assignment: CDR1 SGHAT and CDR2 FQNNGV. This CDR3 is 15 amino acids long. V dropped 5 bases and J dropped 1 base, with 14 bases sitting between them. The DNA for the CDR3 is TGTGCCAGCAGCCCAACGGACTGGATCCAAGAGACCCAGTACTTC. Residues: CASSPTDWIQETQYF.